The 16 T cell receptor beta chains below come from one sample, sequenced in a study of blood T cell repertoires in COVID-19. Sequenced by immunoSEQ multiplex PCR; TCRdb stores in-frame clones only, minus some. The sample lists 240,000 or so clones, about 86% occurring once. Sequenced sample: peripheral blood. Receptor source: a young woman who had recovered from COVID-19.

This clone showed up just a few times. This chain links TRBV9 with TRBJ2-3, with 9 nucleotides matching TRBD2. The CDR3 is 18 amino acids. The V gene's germline CDR1 is SGDLS and CDR2 YYNGEE. V was clipped by 4 bases and J by 4 bases; unmatched bases: 16. The CDR3 sequence is CASSPRGGGGAPADTQYF. The CDR3, as DNA: TGTGCCAGCAGCCCTAGAGGGGGCGGGGGGGCCCCTGCAGATACGCAGTATTTT.

The chain uses TRBV2 and TRBJ2-3; the match to TRBD2 covers 14 bases. V was clipped by 6 bases and J by 2 bases; unmatched bases: 4. Germline V gene sequence: CDR1 SNHLY, CDR2 FYNNEI. This CDR3 contains 16 residues. In nucleotides, the CDR3 is TGTGCCAGCAGACCGACTAGCGGGGGGGTCACAGATACGCAGTATTTT. Translating it yields CASRPTSGGVTDTQYF.

This clone was seen more than once but under ten times. The chain uses TRBV6-6 and TRBJ1-6; 7 bases are a match to TRBD1. The CDR3 runs to 17 residues. The germline CDR1 and CDR2 sequences are MNHNY and SVGAGI (reference sequence). V was clipped by 5 bases and J by 9 bases; unmatched bases: 16. The CDR3 sequence is CASSLTMTGSLGSPLHF. The CDR3 nucleotides read TGTGCCAGCAGTCTAACAATGACAGGGTCCCTCGGTTCACCCCTCCACTTT.

This chain links TRBV18 with TRBJ1-1; tentative D call: TRBD1 (6 bases). The CDR3 loop spans 15 amino acids. Germline CDR1 is KGHSH and CDR2 is LQKENI. V lost 7 bases to trimming and J lost 0 bases, with 15 bases between them. CDR3 residues: CASLPGHSMNTEAFF. CDR3 DNA: TGTGCCAGCTTACCGGGACACTCTATGAACACTGAAGCTTTCTTT.

V usage is TRBV2 and J usage is TRBJ2-3; D might be TRBD2 (6 bases). Germline V lookup: CDR1 SNHLY, CDR2 FYNNEI. V lost 8 bases and J 6 bases, leaving 9 bases between the germline ends. This CDR3 has 11 amino acids. CDR3 residues: CASGGWDTQYF. The CDR3 DNA sequence: TGTGCCAGCGGGGGGTGGGATACGCAGTATTTT.

This clone was found a few times. This rearrangement joins TRBV3-1 (or the pseudogene TRBV3-2) to TRBJ2-7, with D possibly TRBD1 on 5 matching bases. Germline lookup yields CDR1 LGHDT and CDR2 YNNKEL (reference sequence). V lost 8 bases, J lost 3 bases, and 20 bases lay in between. The CDR3 has 15 amino acids. In DNA, the CDR3 is TGTGCCAGCCACACGAGGACACAAAATGTCTACGAGCAGTACTTC. Translating gives CASHTRTQNVYEQYF.

Here the CDR3 reads CASSYRDGRFGYTF. The DNA for the CDR3 is TGTGCCAGCAGTTACCGCGATGGCAGGTTCGGCTACACCTTC. The V call is TRBV6-2 or TRBV6-3, the J call TRBJ1-2; D not certain. V was trimmed by 2 bases and J by 8 bases, leaving 15 bases between them. In germline, CDR1 is MNHEY, CDR2 SVGEGT. The length of the CDR3 is 14 residues.

This chain connects TRBV6-5 to TRBJ1-4, with unresolved D. Trimming removed 6 bases from V and 7 bases from J, with 15 bases in between. CDR1 is MNHEY and CDR2 is SVGAGI in the germline V gene. The CDR3 length is 14 residues. The CDR3 spells CASRHPTTGEKLFF. As DNA, the CDR3 is TGTGCCAGCAGACACCCTACGACGGGTGAAAAACTGTTTTTT.

The V and J genes are TRBV3-1 (or the pseudogene TRBV3-2) and TRBJ1-1, with 9 bases lining up with TRBD1. Germline V gene sequence: CDR1 LGHDT, CDR2 YNNKEL (reference sequence). Trimming took 2 bases from V and 5 from J; bases not matched to a gene: 9. This CDR3 spans 16 amino acids. The CDR3 region has the DNA TGTGCCAGCAGCCAATCCCCCGGGACAGGGATAACTGAAGCTTTCTTT. Amino acids: CASSQSPGTGITEAFF.

The gene calls are TRBV7-6 and TRBJ2-3; 10 nucleotides align to TRBD2. Trimming removed 1 base from V and 5 bases from J; junction bases left unmatched: 3. Germline CDR1 reads SGHVS; CDR2 reads FNYEAQ. CDR3 length: 15 amino acids. CDR3 DNA sequence: TGTGCCAGCAGCTTAGGAGCGGGGGGGGTAGATACGCAGTATTTT. Its translation is CASSLGAGGVDTQYF.

This clone was recorded a few times. The chain employs TRBV6-5 and TRBJ1-1; maybe TRBD1 (6 bases). CDR1 MNHEY and CDR2 SVGAGI come from the germline V gene. Trimming cost V 0 bases and J 1 base, with 9 bases left between them. This CDR3 has 15 amino acids. The CDR3 sequence: CASSYSLQGNTEAFF. DNA of the CDR3: TGTGCCAGCAGTTACTCTCTACAGGGGAACACTGAAGCTTTCTTT.

The V gene is TRBV4-1, the J gene TRBJ1-4; D is possibly TRBD1 (5 bases). Trimming shortened V by 2 bases and J by 4 bases, and 11 bases separated the two germline ends. From germline, CDR1 is MGHRA and CDR2 YSYEKL. This CDR3 has 15 amino acids. DNA for the CDR3: TGCGCCAGCAGCCAACAGGGTGGAGTTAATGAAAAACTGTTTTTT. Its translation is CASSQQGGVNEKLFF.

V and J are TRBV5-5 and TRBJ1-2, with unresolved D. The CDR3 sequence is 12 residues long. Trimming stripped 4 bases from V and 4 bases from J, with 8 bases between. CDR1 is SGHKS, CDR2 YYEKEE, per germline (reference sequence). The CDR3 sequence is CASSIGLYGYTF. Here the CDR3 DNA reads TGTGCCAGCAGCATTGGACTCTATGGCTACACCTTC.

The chain employs TRBV3-1 (or the pseudogene TRBV3-2) and TRBJ2-7; possible D gene TRBD1, 5 bases. The CDR3 loop spans 15 amino acids. Germline-derived CDR1 and CDR2 are LGHDT and YNNKEL (reference sequence). Trimming took 2 bases from V and 2 from J, leaving 13 bases between them. The CDR3 DNA reads as TGTGCCAGCAGCCAATTGCCGACAGACCCCTACGAGCAGTACTTC. Its protein is CASSQLPTDPYEQYF.

The chain is built from TRBV10-3 and TRBJ2-7; TRBD1 matches at 7 bases. The CDR3 loop spans 14 amino acids. V shed 4 bases and J 4 bases; nucleotides not matched to a gene: 7. Germline CDR1 and CDR2: ENHRY and SYGVKD. The DNA of the CDR3 is TGTGCCATCAGTGTTACCGGGACAGCATACGAGCAGTACTTC. It encodes CAISVTGTAYEQYF.

This clone occurred many times. The V and J genes are TRBV7-8 and TRBJ1-6; 7 bases map to TRBD1. In germline, CDR1 is SGHVS, CDR2 FQNEAQ. The V and J ends lost 1 base and 7 bases, in that order; junction bases with no gene match: 4. The CDR3 covers 15 residues. DNA for the CDR3: TGTGCCAGCAGCTTAGGGGCCAGGGGGAATTCACCCCTCCACTTT. This codes for CASSLGARGNSPLHF.